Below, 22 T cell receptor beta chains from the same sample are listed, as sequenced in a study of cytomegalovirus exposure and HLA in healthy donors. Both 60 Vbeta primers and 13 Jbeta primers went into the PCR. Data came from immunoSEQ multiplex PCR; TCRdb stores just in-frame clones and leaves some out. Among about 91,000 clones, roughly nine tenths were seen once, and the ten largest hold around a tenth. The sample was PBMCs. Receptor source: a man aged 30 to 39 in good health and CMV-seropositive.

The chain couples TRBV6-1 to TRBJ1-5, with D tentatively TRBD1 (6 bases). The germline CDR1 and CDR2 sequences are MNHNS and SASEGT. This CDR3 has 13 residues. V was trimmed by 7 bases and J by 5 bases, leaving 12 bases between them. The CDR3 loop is CASTGRGYQPQHF. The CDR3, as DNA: TGTGCCAGCACGGGGAGGGGGTATCAGCCCCAGCATTTT.

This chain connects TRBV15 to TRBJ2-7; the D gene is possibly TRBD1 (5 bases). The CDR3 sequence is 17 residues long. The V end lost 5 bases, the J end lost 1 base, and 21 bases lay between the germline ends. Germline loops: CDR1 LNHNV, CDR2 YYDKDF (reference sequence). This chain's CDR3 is CATSGQTETPVSYEQYF. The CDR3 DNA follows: TGTGCCACCAGCGGGCAGACAGAGACTCCCGTTTCCTACGAGCAGTACTTC.

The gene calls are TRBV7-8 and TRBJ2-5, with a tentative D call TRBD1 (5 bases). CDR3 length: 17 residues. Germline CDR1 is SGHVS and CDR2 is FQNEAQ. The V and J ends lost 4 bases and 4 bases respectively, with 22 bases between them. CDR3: CASSSNPAKGWRETQYF. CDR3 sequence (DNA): TGTGCCAGCAGCTCAAACCCTGCGAAGGGGTGGCGAGAGACCCAGTACTTC. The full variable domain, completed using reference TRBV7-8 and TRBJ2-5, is GAGVSQSPRYKVAKRGQDVALRCDPISGHVSLFWYQQALGQGPEFLTYFQNEAQLDKSGLPSDRFFAERPEGSVSTLKIQRTQQEDSAVYLCASSSNPAKGWRETQYFGPGTRLLVL.

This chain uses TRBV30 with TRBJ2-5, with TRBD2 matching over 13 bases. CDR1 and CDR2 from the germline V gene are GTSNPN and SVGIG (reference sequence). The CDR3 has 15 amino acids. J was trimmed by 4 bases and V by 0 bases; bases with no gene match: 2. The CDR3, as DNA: TGTGCCTGGAGTGTTGGGACTAGCGGGGCAGAGACCCAGTACTTC. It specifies CAWSVGTSGAETQYF.

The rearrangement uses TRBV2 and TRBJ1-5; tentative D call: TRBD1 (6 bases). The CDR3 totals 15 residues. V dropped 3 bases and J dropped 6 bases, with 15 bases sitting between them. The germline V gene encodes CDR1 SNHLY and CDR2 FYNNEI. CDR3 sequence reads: CASSDTRGSGQPQHF. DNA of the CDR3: TGTGCCAGCAGTGATACCAGGGGCTCGGGTCAGCCCCAGCATTTT.

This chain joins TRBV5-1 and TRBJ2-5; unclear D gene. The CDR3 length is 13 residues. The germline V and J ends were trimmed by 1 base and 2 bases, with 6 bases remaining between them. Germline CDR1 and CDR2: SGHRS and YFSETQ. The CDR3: CASSLFSQETQYF. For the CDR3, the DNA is TGCGCCAGCAGCTTGTTCAGTCAAGAGACCCAGTACTTC. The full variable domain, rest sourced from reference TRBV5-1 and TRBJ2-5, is KAGVTQTPRYLIKTRGQQVTLSCSPISGHRSVSWYQQTPGQGLQFLFEYFSETQRNKGNFPGRFSGRQFSNSRSEMNVSTLELGDSALYLCASSLFSQETQYFGPGTRLLVL.

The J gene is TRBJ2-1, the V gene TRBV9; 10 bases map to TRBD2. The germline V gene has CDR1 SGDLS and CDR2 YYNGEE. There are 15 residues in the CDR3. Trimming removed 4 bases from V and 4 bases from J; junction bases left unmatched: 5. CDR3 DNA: TGTGCCAGCAGCTTAACTAGCGGGATTTACAATGAGCAGTTCTTC. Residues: CASSLTSGIYNEQFF.

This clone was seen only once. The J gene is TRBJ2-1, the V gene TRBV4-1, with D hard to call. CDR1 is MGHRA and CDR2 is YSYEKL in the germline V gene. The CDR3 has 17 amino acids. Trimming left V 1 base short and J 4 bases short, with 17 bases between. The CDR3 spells CASSQVYAALRYNEQFF. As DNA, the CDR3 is TGCGCCAGCAGCCAAGTTTACGCGGCCCTACGGTACAATGAGCAGTTCTTC.

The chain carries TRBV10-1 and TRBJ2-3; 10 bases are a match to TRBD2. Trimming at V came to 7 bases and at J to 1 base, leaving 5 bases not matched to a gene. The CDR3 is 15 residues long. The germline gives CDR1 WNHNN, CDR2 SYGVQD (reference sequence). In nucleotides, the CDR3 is TGCGCCAGCACCCGCGGACTAGCGGGCACAGATACGCAGTATTTT. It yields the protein CASTRGLAGTDTQYF.

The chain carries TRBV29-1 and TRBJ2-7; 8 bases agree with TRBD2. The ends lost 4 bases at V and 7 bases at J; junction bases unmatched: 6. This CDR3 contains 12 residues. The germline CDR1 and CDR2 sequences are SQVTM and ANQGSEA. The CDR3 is CSVAAGVGEQYF. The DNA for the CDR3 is TGCAGCGTTGCAGCGGGAGTGGGGGAGCAGTACTTC.

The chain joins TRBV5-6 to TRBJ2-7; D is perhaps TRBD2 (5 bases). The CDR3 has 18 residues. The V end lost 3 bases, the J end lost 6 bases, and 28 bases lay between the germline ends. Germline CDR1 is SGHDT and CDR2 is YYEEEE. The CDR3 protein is CASSSGVDRTWEISEQYF. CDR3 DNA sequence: TGTGCCAGCAGCTCTGGGGTTGATCGGACTTGGGAGATTAGCGAGCAGTACTTC.

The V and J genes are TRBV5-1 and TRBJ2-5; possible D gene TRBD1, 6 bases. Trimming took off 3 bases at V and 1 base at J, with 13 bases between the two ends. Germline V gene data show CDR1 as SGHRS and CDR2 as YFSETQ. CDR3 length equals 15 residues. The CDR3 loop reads CASSSITGTQETQYF. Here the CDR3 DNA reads TGCGCCAGCAGCTCAATTACAGGGACCCAAGAGACCCAGTACTTC. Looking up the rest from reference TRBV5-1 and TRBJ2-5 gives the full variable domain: KAGVTQTPRYLIKTRGQQVTLSCSPISGHRSVSWYQQTPGQGLQFLFEYFSETQRNKGNFPGRFSGRQFSNSRSEMNVSTLELGDSALYLCASSSITGTQETQYFGPGTRLLVL.

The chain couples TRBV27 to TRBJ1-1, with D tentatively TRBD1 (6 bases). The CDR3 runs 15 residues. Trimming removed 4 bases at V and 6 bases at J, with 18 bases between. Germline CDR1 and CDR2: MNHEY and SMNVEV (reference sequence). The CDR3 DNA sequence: TGTGCCAGCAGTTGGGGGGGGCGCGTCGGCTCTGAAGCTTTCTTT. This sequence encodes CASSWGGRVGSEAFF.

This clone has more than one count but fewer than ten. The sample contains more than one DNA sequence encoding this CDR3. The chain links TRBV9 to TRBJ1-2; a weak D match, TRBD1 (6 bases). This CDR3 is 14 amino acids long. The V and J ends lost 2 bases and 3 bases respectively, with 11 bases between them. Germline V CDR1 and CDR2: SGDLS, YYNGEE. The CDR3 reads CASSVGAGDYGYTF. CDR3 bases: TGTGCCAGCAGCGTTGGGGCAGGGGACTATGGCTACACCTTC.

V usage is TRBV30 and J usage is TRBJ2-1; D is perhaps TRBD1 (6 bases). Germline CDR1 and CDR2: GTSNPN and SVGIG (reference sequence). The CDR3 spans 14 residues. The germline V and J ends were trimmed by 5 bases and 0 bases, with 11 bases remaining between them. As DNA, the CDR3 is TGTGCCTGGGCAGGGGTCAGCTCCTACAATGAGCAGTTCTTC. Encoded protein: CAWAGVSSYNEQFF.

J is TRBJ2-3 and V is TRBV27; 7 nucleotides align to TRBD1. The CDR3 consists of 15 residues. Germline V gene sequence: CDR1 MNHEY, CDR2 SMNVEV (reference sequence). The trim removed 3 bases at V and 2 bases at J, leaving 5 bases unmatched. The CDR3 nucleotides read TGTGCCAGCAGTTTCTCGACAGGGAACACAGATACGCAGTATTTT. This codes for CASSFSTGNTDTQYF.

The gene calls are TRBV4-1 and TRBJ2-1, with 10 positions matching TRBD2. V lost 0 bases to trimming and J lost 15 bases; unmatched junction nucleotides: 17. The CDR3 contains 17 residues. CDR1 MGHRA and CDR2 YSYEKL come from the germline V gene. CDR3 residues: CASSQEGLAGVGNIMFF. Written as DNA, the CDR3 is TGCGCCAGCAGCCAAGAGGGGCTAGCGGGAGTGGGGAATATAATGTTCTTC.

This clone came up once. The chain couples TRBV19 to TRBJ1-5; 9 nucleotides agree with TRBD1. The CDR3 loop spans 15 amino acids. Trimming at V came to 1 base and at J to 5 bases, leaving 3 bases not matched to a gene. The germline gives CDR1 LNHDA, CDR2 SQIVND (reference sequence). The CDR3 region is CASSIGDRADQPQHF. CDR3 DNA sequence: TGTGCCAGTAGTATAGGGGACAGGGCCGATCAGCCCCAGCATTTT.

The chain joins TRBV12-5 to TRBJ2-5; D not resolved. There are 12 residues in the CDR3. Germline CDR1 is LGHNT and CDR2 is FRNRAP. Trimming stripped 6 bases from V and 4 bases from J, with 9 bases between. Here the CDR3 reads CASGKTPETQYF. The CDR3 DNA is TGTGCTAGTGGAAAGACACCAGAGACCCAGTACTTC.

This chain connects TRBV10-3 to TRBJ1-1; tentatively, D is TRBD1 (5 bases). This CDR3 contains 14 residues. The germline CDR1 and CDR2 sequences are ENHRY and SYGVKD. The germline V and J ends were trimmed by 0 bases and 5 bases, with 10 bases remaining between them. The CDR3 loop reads CAISESSRETEAFF. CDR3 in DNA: TGTGCCATCAGTGAGTCATCCAGGGAAACTGAAGCTTTCTTT.

In DNA form, the CDR3 reads TGTGCCAGCAGTTTATCCAGTCTAGCTTACAATGAGCAGTTCTTC. This translates into CASSLSSLAYNEQFF. The genes are TRBV27 and TRBJ2-1; weak D call: TRBD2 (5 bases). From germline, CDR1 is MNHEY and CDR2 SMNVEV (reference sequence). CDR3 size: 15 residues. The V and J ends lost 0 bases and 4 bases respectively, with 10 bases between them.

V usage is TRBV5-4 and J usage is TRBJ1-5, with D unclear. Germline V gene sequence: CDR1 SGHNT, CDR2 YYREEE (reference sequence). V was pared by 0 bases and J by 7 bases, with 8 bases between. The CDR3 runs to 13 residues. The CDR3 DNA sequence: TGTGCCAGCAGCTTGGACGGTATACAGCCCCAGCATTTT. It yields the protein CASSLDGIQPQHF.